This is a list of T cell receptor beta chains from one sample in a study of shared clonotypes between healthy human individuals. Sequencing was performed with immunoSEQ multiplex PCR; in TCRdb, only in-frame clones are kept and a portion is missing. The sample holds some 2.1 million clones; about 95% are singletons and the top ten take 0.1% to 0.15%. Source material: naive CD4+ T cells sorted from blood. These receptor sequences come from a man between 18 and 35 years old in good health. CDR3s include the opening cysteine and the closing phenylalanine or tryptophan. A D gene is named only where the DNA matches it firmly. Clone size is shown for a subset of rows, as once, few, many or a class of expanded clone.

clone_size: -
v_call: TRBV5-1
j_call: TRBJ2-2
d_call: -
cdr3_aa: CASSFTGGELFF
cdr3_nt: TGCGCCAGCAGCTTTACAGGCGGGGAGCTGTTTTTT

clone_size: -
v_call: TRBV2
j_call: TRBJ2-5
d_call: TRBD1
cdr3_aa: CASSERGPGQGIRETQYF
cdr3_nt: TGTGCCAGCAGTGAGAGGGGGCCCGGACAGGGGATTAGAGAGACCCAGTACTTC

clone_size: -
v_call: TRBV19
j_call: TRBJ2-3
d_call: TRBD2
cdr3_aa: CASSERGGDTQYF
cdr3_nt: TGTGCCAGTAGTGAGCGGGGGGGCGATACGCAGTATTTT

clone_size: -
v_call: TRBV5-6
j_call: TRBJ1-2
d_call: TRBD1
cdr3_aa: CASSPGTVYGYTF
cdr3_nt: TGTGCCAGCAGCCCAGGGACAGTATATGGCTACACCTTC

clone_size: -
v_call: TRBV5-4
j_call: TRBJ1-1
d_call: TRBD1
cdr3_aa: CASSSGQLNTEAFF
cdr3_nt: TGTGCCAGCAGCTCGGGACAGCTGAACACTGAAGCTTTCTTT

clone_size: -
v_call: TRBV29-1
j_call: TRBJ1-2
d_call: TRBD1
cdr3_aa: CSVGGTGEGYTF
cdr3_nt: TGCAGCGTTGGAGGGACAGGGGAAGGCTACACCTTC

clone_size: -
v_call: TRBV7-2
j_call: TRBJ1-2
d_call: TRBD1
cdr3_aa: CASSLAGQGGYGYTF
cdr3_nt: TGTGCCAGCAGCTTAGCGGGCCAGGGGGGATATGGCTACACCTTC

clone_size: -
v_call: TRBV10-1
j_call: TRBJ2-7
d_call: TRBD1
cdr3_aa: CANQEGQGKDEQYF
cdr3_nt: TGCGCCAACCAAGAGGGACAGGGTAAGGACGAGCAGTACTTC

clone_size: -
v_call: TRBV5-6
j_call: TRBJ2-2
d_call: TRBD2
cdr3_aa: CASSFNGLAANTGELFF
cdr3_nt: TGTGCCAGCAGCTTCAATGGACTAGCGGCGAACACCGGGGAGCTGTTTTTT

clone_size: -
v_call: TRBV5-1
j_call: TRBJ1-4
d_call: -
cdr3_aa: CASSARGGRDEKLFF
cdr3_nt: TGCGCCAGCAGCGCTAGGGGCGGACGTGATGAAAAACTGTTTTTT

clone_size: -
v_call: TRBV6-1
j_call: TRBJ2-2
d_call: -
cdr3_aa: CASMDRDTGELFF
cdr3_nt: TGTGCCAGCATGGACAGAGACACCGGGGAGCTGTTTTTT

clone_size: -
v_call: TRBV6-1
j_call: TRBJ1-4
d_call: -
cdr3_aa: CASSEARVGEKLFF
cdr3_nt: TGTGCCAGCAGTGAAGCCAGGGTAGGGGAAAAACTGTTTTTT

clone_size: -
v_call: TRBV7-7
j_call: TRBJ1-1
d_call: -
cdr3_aa: CASSSDRNTEAFF
cdr3_nt: TGTGCTAGCAGCTCAGACAGGAACACTGAAGCTTTCTTT

clone_size: few
v_call: TRBV27
j_call: TRBJ1-6
d_call: -
cdr3_aa: CASSLSATVYNSPLHF
cdr3_nt: TGTGCCAGCAGTTTATCGGCGACAGTTTATAATTCACCCCTCCACTTT

clone_size: -
v_call: TRBV27
j_call: TRBJ1-3
d_call: -
cdr3_aa: CASSLRGSGNTIYF
cdr3_nt: TGTGCCAGCAGTTTACGGGGCTCTGGAAACACCATATATTTT

clone_size: -
v_call: TRBV28
j_call: TRBJ1-2
d_call: TRBD1
cdr3_aa: CASRGDRAGPYGYTF
cdr3_nt: TGTGCCAGCAGGGGGGACAGGGCAGGCCCCTATGGCTACACCTTC

clone_size: -
v_call: TRBV5-1
j_call: TRBJ2-6
d_call: -
cdr3_aa: CASSLEGSGPNSGANVLTF
cdr3_nt: TGCGCCAGCAGCTTGGAAGGTTCAGGGCCCAACTCTGGGGCCAACGTCCTGACTTTC

clone_size: -
v_call: TRBV5-6
j_call: TRBJ1-2
d_call: -
cdr3_aa: CASSCSGTECYGYTF
cdr3_nt: TGTGCCAGCAGCTGTTCCGGGACGGAATGCTATGGCTACACCTTC

clone_size: -
v_call: TRBV6-1
j_call: TRBJ1-5
d_call: -
cdr3_aa: CASSEFGGGNQPQHF
cdr3_nt: TGTGCCAGCAGTGAATTTGGGGGGGGCAATCAGCCCCAGCATTTT

clone_size: -
v_call: TRBV6-5
j_call: TRBJ1-2
d_call: -
cdr3_aa: CASCRAGYGYTF
cdr3_nt: TGTGCCAGCTGTCGGGCGGGATATGGCTACACCTTC

clone_size: -
v_call: TRBV27
j_call: TRBJ2-6
d_call: -
cdr3_aa: CASSADPSGANVLTF
cdr3_nt: TGTGCCAGCAGTGCCGACCCCTCTGGGGCCAACGTCCTGACTTTC

clone_size: -
v_call: TRBV4-1
j_call: TRBJ1-2
d_call: -
cdr3_aa: CASSLAGDGYTF
cdr3_nt: TGCGCCAGCAGCCTGGCAGGGGATGGCTACACCTTC

clone_size: -
v_call: TRBV30
j_call: TRBJ1-2
d_call: -
cdr3_aa: CAWSVSRVVYGYTF
cdr3_nt: TGTGCCTGGAGTGTATCCAGGGTGGTCTATGGCTACACCTTC

clone_size: -
v_call: TRBV2
j_call: TRBJ1-4
d_call: -
cdr3_aa: CASTSDGPFIGKLFF
cdr3_nt: TGTGCCAGCACTTCGGACGGTCCTTTTATAGGAAAACTGTTTTTT

clone_size: -
v_call: TRBV21-1
j_call: TRBJ2-7
d_call: -
cdr3_aa: CASSKETKTYEQYF
cdr3_nt: TGTGCCAGCAGCAAAGAAACTAAAACCTACGAGCAGTACTTC

clone_size: once
v_call: TRBV28
j_call: TRBJ1-2
d_call: -
cdr3_aa: CASSNLRVNYGYTF
cdr3_nt: TGTGCCAGCAGTAACCTGCGAGTTAACTATGGCTACACCTTC

clone_size: -
v_call: TRBV5-6
j_call: TRBJ1-5
d_call: -
cdr3_aa: CASSLSGVYSNQPQHF
cdr3_nt: TGTGCCAGCAGCTTGTCGGGGGTGTATAGCAATCAGCCCCAGCATTTT

clone_size: -
v_call: TRBV5-6
j_call: TRBJ1-3
d_call: -
cdr3_aa: CASTNDLGGIDTIYF
cdr3_nt: TGTGCCAGCACCAACGACTTAGGGGGAATAGACACCATATATTTT

clone_size: -
v_call: TRBV18
j_call: TRBJ2-7
d_call: -
cdr3_aa: CASSRADLYEQYF
cdr3_nt: TGTGCCAGCTCACGGGCCGATCTCTACGAGCAGTACTTC

clone_size: once
v_call: TRBV4-3
j_call: TRBJ2-7
d_call: TRBD2
cdr3_aa: CASSQDSASGPKYF
cdr3_nt: TGCGCCAGCAGCCAAGATTCAGCTAGCGGACCAAAGTACTTC

clone_size: -
v_call: TRBV7-2
j_call: TRBJ1-1
d_call: TRBD1
cdr3_aa: CASSLIRTTGGLRGEAFF
cdr3_nt: TGTGCCAGCAGCCTGATCCGGACGACAGGGGGACTTCGGGGTGAAGCTTTCTTT

clone_size: -
v_call: TRBV11-2
j_call: TRBJ1-2
d_call: -
cdr3_aa: CASRRTQQGDYGYTF
cdr3_nt: TGTGCCAGCAGACGAACTCAACAGGGTGACTATGGCTACACCTTC

clone_size: -
v_call: TRBV11-2
j_call: TRBJ2-2
d_call: -
cdr3_aa: CASSSKGTVNTGELFF
cdr3_nt: TGTGCCAGCAGCTCGAAGGGGACGGTCAACACCGGGGAGCTGTTTTTT

clone_size: -
v_call: TRBV2
j_call: TRBJ1-2
d_call: TRBD1
cdr3_aa: CASSVLQGAGGYTF
cdr3_nt: TGTGCCAGCAGTGTCTTGCAGGGGGCTGGAGGCTACACCTTC

clone_size: -
v_call: TRBV29-1
j_call: TRBJ2-3
d_call: -
cdr3_aa: CSVFRSGSTDTQYF
cdr3_nt: TGCAGCGTTTTCAGGTCAGGGTCTACAGATACGCAGTATTTT

clone_size: -
v_call: TRBV19
j_call: TRBJ2-1
d_call: -
cdr3_aa: CASSVEAPHNEQFF
cdr3_nt: TGTGCCAGTAGCGTCGAAGCGCCCCACAATGAGCAGTTCTTC

clone_size: -
v_call: TRBV30
j_call: TRBJ1-2
d_call: -
cdr3_aa: CAWSAMETTYGYTF
cdr3_nt: TGTGCCTGGAGTGCCATGGAAACTACCTATGGCTACACCTTC

clone_size: -
v_call: TRBV7-2
j_call: TRBJ2-7
d_call: TRBD2
cdr3_aa: CASSLTSGRTTYEQYF
cdr3_nt: TGTGCCAGCAGCCTCACTAGCGGGAGGACAACCTACGAGCAGTACTTC

clone_size: -
v_call: TRBV4-1
j_call: TRBJ2-1
d_call: TRBD2
cdr3_aa: CASSQETSGRAGDEQFF
cdr3_nt: TGCGCCAGCAGCCAAGAGACTAGCGGGAGGGCCGGGGATGAGCAGTTCTTC

clone_size: few
v_call: TRBV19
j_call: TRBJ1-6
d_call: -
cdr3_aa: CASSTLRSSYNSPLHF
cdr3_nt: TGTGCCAGTAGTACTCTACGGAGCTCCTATAATTCACCCCTCCACTTT

clone_size: -
v_call: TRBV5-6
j_call: TRBJ2-7
d_call: -
cdr3_aa: CASRTSRASFREQYF
cdr3_nt: TGTGCCAGCAGAACCTCGAGGGCTAGCTTCCGCGAGCAGTACTTC

clone_size: once
v_call: TRBV7-9
j_call: TRBJ1-1
d_call: -
cdr3_aa: CASRFEGVNTEAFF
cdr3_nt: TGTGCCAGCAGGTTTGAAGGGGTGAACACTGAAGCTTTCTTT

clone_size: -
v_call: TRBV5-1
j_call: TRBJ2-3
d_call: -
cdr3_aa: CASRTALDTQYF
cdr3_nt: TGCGCCAGCAGGACAGCCTTAGATACGCAGTATTTT

clone_size: -
v_call: TRBV4-1
j_call: TRBJ1-2
d_call: -
cdr3_aa: CASRDYKSRDNYGYTF
cdr3_nt: TGCGCCAGCAGAGACTATAAAAGCAGGGATAACTATGGCTACACCTTC

clone_size: -
v_call: TRBV7-2
j_call: TRBJ1-2
d_call: TRBD1
cdr3_aa: CASSLLDPGQSVGYTF
cdr3_nt: TGTGCCAGCAGCTTACTCGACCCGGGACAGTCTGTCGGCTACACCTTC

clone_size: -
v_call: TRBV2
j_call: TRBJ1-2
d_call: -
cdr3_aa: CASSEGGERGYGYTF
cdr3_nt: TGTGCCAGCAGTGAAGGGGGAGAGAGGGGCTATGGCTACACCTTC

clone_size: once
v_call: TRBV5-1
j_call: TRBJ2-1
d_call: -
cdr3_aa: CASSARGASGDNEQFF
cdr3_nt: TGCGCCAGCAGCGCCCGGGGGGCTAGCGGAGACAATGAGCAGTTCTTC

clone_size: -
v_call: TRBV6-6
j_call: TRBJ2-3
d_call: TRBD2
cdr3_aa: CASSYRGGSSTDTQYF
cdr3_nt: TGTGCCAGCAGTTACCGCGGGGGGTCTAGCACAGATACGCAGTATTTT

clone_size: -
v_call: TRBV19
j_call: TRBJ2-5
d_call: TRBD2
cdr3_aa: CASARGLAEQETQYF
cdr3_nt: TGTGCCAGCGCCAGGGGACTAGCGGAACAAGAGACCCAGTACTTC

clone_size: -
v_call: TRBV19
j_call: TRBJ2-7
d_call: -
cdr3_aa: CASREGPGPPYEQYF
cdr3_nt: TGTGCCAGTAGAGAGGGCCCGGGGCCGCCCTACGAGCAGTACTTC

clone_size: -
v_call: TRBV5-1
j_call: TRBJ2-7
d_call: TRBD2
cdr3_aa: CASSPSGGSSYEQYF
cdr3_nt: TGCGCCAGCAGCCCTAGCGGGGGAAGCTCCTACGAGCAGTACTTC

clone_size: -
v_call: TRBV28
j_call: TRBJ1-2
d_call: -
cdr3_aa: CASSTSGGYTF
cdr3_nt: TGTGCCAGCAGCACCTCGGGCGGCTACACCTTC

clone_size: -
v_call: TRBV7-9
j_call: TRBJ2-1
d_call: -
cdr3_aa: CASSLGESGERNEQFF
cdr3_nt: TGTGCCAGCAGCTTAGGAGAATCGGGCGAGAGGAATGAGCAGTTCTTC

clone_size: -
v_call: TRBV6-1
j_call: TRBJ2-7
d_call: -
cdr3_aa: CASSDQGSYEQYF
cdr3_nt: TGTGCCAGCAGCGACCAAGGCTCCTACGAGCAGTACTTC